These T cell receptor beta chains were read from a single sample in a study of T cells in Graves' hyperthyroidism and ophthalmopathy. TCRdb re-analysed the multiplex PCR reads in MiXCR, keeping a single row per CDR3 protein. The data hold around 300,000 distinct CDR3 sequences, with roughly 19% observed a single time. Sample: blood. Receptor source: a man aged 50-60 years with Graves' ophthalmopathy. Both conserved end residues are part of each CDR3. D genes are given only for firm matches. Clone sizes are given selectively: once, few, many, or a class where the clone is expanded.

TRBV3-1	-	TRBD1	TRBJ2-2	TGTGCCAGCAGCCATTTCAGGGGGCGCACCGGGGAGCTGTTTTTT	CASSHFRGRTGELFF
TRBV28	few	-	TRBJ2-7	TGTGCCAGCAGTTTATCCGGATGGATAACCTACGAGCAGTACTTC	CASSLSGWITYEQYF
TRBV15	-	-	TRBJ1-2	TGTGCCACCAGCAGAGAGCCACCCGGGGGCTATGGCTACACCTTC	CATSREPPGGYGYTF
TRBV3-1	many	-	TRBJ2-3	TGTGCCAGCAGTCCTATCGGATCCCCCCACACAGATACGCAGTATTTT	CASSPIGSPHTDTQYF
TRBV7-9	once	-	TRBJ2-3	TGTGCCAGCAGCCAGTATTCAGATACGCAGTATTTT	CASSQYSDTQYF
TRBV29-1	few	TRBD2	TRBJ2-2	TGCAGCGTTGATTTAGGGACTAGCGGTCCCCGGAACACCGGGGAGCTGTTTTTT	CSVDLGTSGPRNTGELFF
TRBV6-1	-	TRBD2	TRBJ2-1	TGTGCCAGCAGTGAAGATAGCGGGAGCTCCTACAATGAGCAGTTCTTC	CASSEDSGSSYNEQFF
TRBV19	-	TRBD1	TRBJ1-1	TGTGCCAGTAGTTCCTACAGGGGGCCGGGCACTGAAGCTTTCTTT	CASSSYRGPGTEAFF
TRBV20-1	few	-	TRBJ2-1	TGCAGTGCGACCAAAAGGGATGAGCAGTTCTTC	CSATKRDEQFF
TRBV5-5	few	-	TRBJ2-7	TGTGCCAGCAGCTCCGACAGGCTCGGGTCGAACGAGCAGTACTTC	CASSSDRLGSNEQYF
TRBV28	many	-	TRBJ2-7	TGTGCCAGCAGAACTTCTAGCGAGCAGTACTTC	CASRTSSEQYF
TRBV7-8	many	-	TRBJ1-4	TGTGCCAGCAGCTTATGGATTAATGAAAAACTGTTTTTT	CASSLWINEKLFF
TRBV5-1	-	TRBD2	TRBJ2-1	TGCGCCAGCAGCTTGGCCAGGCTAGCGGGAACAAATGAGCAGTTCTTC	CASSLARLAGTNEQFF
TRBV5-6	many	TRBD2	TRBJ2-1	TGTGCCAGCAGCTTCGGGAGGCTAGGCAATGAGCAGTTCTTC	CASSFGRLGNEQFF
TRBV5-6	-	-	TRBJ2-7	TGTGCCAGCAGCTTGATCGGGAGAGAATACGAGCAGTACTTC	CASSLIGREYEQYF
TRBV2	many	-	TRBJ1-5	TGTGCCAGCAGGGAGAATCTGGGAAATTTGCAGCATTTT	CASRENLGNLQHF
TRBV18	many	-	TRBJ1-2	TGTGCCAGCTCACCCGGGAGAGCTAACTATGGCTACACCTTC	CASSPGRANYGYTF
TRBV11-2	many	-	TRBJ1-1	TGTGCCAGCAGCTTAGTATGGGTGAACACTGAAGCTTTCTTT	CASSLVWVNTEAFF
TRBV15	few	-	TRBJ2-5	TGTGCCACCAGCGTCCGGGACGGACAAGAGACCCAGTACTTC	CATSVRDGQETQYF
TRBV20-1	-	-	TRBJ2-7	TGCAGTGCTAGAGCCTCAGGACATCGGAGGAACGAGCAGTACTTC	CSARASGHRRNEQYF
TRBV12-3/TRBV12-4	few	TRBD2	TRBJ2-2	TGTGCCAGCAGAGCGGGGGGTAACACCGGGGAGCTGTTTTTT	CASRAGGNTGELFF
TRBV6-1	many	TRBD1	TRBJ2-5	TGTGCCAGCAGAAATGTCGCCGGGACAGCGAGTAAAGAGACCCAGTACTTC	CASRNVAGTASKETQYF
TRBV28	many	-	TRBJ2-7	TGTGCCAGCAGTCAACTCTACGAGCAGTACTTC	CASSQLYEQYF
TRBV6-1	few	TRBD2	TRBJ2-1	TGTGCCAGCACGGGACTAGCGGGAGCGGGTGAGCAGTTCTTC	CASTGLAGAGEQFF
TRBV6-1	few	-	TRBJ2-5	TGTGCCAGCAGTGAAGGGCAGGGGTTAGGTGCGTACTTC	CASSEGQGLGAYF
TRBV2	many	-	TRBJ1-1	TGTGCCAGCAGTGATAGACAGGTGAACACTGAAGCTTTCTTT	CASSDRQVNTEAFF